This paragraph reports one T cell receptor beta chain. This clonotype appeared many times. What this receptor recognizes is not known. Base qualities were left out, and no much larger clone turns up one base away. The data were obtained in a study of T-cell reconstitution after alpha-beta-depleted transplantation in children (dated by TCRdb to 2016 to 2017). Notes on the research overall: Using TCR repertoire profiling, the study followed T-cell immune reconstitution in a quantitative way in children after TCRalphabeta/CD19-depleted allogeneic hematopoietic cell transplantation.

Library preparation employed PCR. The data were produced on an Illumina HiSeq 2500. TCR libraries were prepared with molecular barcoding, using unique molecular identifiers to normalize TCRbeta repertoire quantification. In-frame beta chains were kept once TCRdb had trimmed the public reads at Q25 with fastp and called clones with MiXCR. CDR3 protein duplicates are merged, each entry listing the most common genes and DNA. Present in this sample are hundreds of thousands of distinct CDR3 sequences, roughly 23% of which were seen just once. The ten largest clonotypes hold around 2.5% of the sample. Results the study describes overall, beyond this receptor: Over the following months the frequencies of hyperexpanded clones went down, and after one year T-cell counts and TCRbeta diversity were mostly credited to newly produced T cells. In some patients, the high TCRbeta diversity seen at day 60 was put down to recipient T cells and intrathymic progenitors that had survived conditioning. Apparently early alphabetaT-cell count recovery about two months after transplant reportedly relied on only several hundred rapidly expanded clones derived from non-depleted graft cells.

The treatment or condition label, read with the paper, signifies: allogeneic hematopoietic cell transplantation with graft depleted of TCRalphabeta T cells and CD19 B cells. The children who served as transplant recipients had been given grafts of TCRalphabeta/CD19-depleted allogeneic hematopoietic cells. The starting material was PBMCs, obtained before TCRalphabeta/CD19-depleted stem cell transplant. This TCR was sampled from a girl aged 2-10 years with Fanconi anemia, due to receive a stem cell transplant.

Here the CDR3 is given as CASSFFGGREDSYNEQFF. DNA sequence: TGTGCCAGCAGTTTTTTCGGGGGCCGTGAAGACTCCTACAATGAGCAGTTCTTC. The sequence joins TRBV12-3 or TRBV12-4 to TRBJ2-1; the D call is tentative, TRBD1 or TRBD2, as each matches 6 bases. Taken from cysteine to phenylalanine, the CDR3 has 18 residues. Of all the DNA, just the CDR3 is kept, 54 bases in frame from base 1. Cut back by 3 bases and 0 bases, the V and J ends lie 18 bases apart.